This T cell receptor (beta chain) originates from a study of OX40 agonist ivuxolimab in advanced cancers. Study-level information: The drug used for patients, ivuxolimab, was an agonistic anti-OX40 (CD134) antibody. Anti-PD-1, anti-PD-L1 or anti-CTLA-4 therapy given earlier was allowed, and approximately 40% had some. At 65% to 90% male, the cohort had a mean age of 60 years, ranging from 23 to 79.

Looked up from germline, CDR1 is SQVTM and CDR2 is ANQGSEA. The CDR3 runs to 12 residues. V gave up 6 bases and J gave up 7 bases, with 15 bases separating them. To note about this clone: The antigen remains undetermined.

Study-wide findings and caveats: There was clonal expansion of CD4+ and CD8+ blood T cells by week 6 at 0.1 to 3.0 mg/kg.

The repertoire was sequenced with immunoSEQ multiplex PCR; TCRdb's copy has only in-frame clones and lacks some. The table shows more than 50,000 clones, with around 88% occurring only once. This sequence originates from an adult with an advanced solid tumor such as melanoma, head and neck, liver or kidney cancer. The V call is TRBV29-1, the J call TRBJ1-2; a possible D gene is TRBD1 (5 bases). The sequenced sample was CD4+ or CD8+ T cells sorted from blood, obtained in a trial of the OX40 agonist ivuxolimab. The CDR3 DNA is TGCAGCGTAGTACAGGTACTGGTTGGCTACACCTTC. This encodes CSVVQVLVGYTF. Combining the CDR3 with reference TRBV29-1 and TRBJ1-2 gives the whole variable domain SAVISQKPSRDICQRGTSLTIQCQVDSQVTMMFWYRQQPGQSLTLIATANQGSEATYESGFVIDKFPISRPNLTFSTLTVSNMSPEDSSIYLCSVVQVLVGYTFGSGTRLTVV.